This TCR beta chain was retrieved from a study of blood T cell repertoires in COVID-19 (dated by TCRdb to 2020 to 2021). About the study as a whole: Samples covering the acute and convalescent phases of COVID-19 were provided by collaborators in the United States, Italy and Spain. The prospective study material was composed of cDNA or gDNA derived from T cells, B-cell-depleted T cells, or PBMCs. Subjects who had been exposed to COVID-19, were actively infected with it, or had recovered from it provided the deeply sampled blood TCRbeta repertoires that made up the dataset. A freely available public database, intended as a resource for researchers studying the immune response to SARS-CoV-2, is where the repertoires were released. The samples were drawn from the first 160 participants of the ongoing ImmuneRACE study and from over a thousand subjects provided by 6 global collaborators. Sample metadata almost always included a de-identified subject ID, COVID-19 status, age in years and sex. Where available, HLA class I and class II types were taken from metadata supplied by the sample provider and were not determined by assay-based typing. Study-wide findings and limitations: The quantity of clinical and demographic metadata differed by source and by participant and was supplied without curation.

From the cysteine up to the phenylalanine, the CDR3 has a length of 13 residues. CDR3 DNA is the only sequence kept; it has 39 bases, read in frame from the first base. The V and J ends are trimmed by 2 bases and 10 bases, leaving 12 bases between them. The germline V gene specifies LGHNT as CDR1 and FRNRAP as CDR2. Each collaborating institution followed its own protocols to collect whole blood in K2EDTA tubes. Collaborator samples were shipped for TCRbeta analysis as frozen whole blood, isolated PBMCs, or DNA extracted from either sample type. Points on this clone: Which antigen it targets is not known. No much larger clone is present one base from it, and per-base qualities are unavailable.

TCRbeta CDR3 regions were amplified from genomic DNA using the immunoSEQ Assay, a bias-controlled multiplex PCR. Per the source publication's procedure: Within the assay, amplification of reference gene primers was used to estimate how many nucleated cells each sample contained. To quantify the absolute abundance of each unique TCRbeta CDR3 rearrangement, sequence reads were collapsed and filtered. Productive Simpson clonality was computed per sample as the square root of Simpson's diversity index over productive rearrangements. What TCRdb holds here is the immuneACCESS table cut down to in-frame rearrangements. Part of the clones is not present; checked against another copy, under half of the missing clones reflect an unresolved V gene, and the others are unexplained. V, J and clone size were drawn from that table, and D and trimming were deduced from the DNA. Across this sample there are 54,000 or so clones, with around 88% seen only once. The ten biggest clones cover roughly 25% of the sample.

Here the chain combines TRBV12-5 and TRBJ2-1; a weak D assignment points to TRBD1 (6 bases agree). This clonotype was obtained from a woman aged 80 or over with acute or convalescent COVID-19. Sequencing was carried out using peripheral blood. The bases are TGTGCTAGTGGTTTGTTCGCGAGGGGGGAGCAGTTCTTC. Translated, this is CASGLFARGEQFF.